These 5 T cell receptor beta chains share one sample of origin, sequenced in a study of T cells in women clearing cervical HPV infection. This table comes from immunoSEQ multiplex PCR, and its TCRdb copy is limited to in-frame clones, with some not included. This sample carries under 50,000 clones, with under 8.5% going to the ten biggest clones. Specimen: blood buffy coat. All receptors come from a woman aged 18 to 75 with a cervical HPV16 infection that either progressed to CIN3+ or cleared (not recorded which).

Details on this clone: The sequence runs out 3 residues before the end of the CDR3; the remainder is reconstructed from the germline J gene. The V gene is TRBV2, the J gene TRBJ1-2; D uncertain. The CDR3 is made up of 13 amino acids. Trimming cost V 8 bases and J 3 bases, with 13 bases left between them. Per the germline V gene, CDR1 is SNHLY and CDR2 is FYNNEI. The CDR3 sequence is CASSASRDYGYTF. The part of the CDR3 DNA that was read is TGTGCCAGCTCGGCGTCGAGGGACTATGGC.

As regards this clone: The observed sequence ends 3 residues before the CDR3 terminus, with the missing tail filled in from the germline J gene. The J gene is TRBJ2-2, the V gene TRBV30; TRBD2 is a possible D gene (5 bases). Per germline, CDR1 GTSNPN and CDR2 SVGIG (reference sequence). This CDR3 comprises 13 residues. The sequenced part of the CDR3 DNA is TGTGCCTGGAGAAAAGGGCTCGGGGAAAAG. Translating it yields CAWRKGLGEK. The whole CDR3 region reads CAWRKGLGEKLFF.

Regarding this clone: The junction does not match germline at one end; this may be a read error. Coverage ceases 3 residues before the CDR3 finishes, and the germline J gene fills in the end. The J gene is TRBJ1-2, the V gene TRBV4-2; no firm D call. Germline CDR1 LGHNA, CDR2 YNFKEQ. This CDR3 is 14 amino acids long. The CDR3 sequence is CASSQDLSTGGYTF. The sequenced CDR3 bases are TGCGCCAGCAGCCAAGATCTGTCGACGGGTGGC.

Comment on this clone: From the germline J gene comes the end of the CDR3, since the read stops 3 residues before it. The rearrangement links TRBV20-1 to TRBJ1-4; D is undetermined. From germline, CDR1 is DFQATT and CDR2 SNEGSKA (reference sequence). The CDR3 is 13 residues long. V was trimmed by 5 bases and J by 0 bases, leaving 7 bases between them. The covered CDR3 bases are TGCAGTGCTCTGCGAGCAACTAATGAAAAA. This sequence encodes CSALRATNEK. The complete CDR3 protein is CSALRATNEKLFF.

CDR3 DNA, as far as it was read: TGCAGTGCTAGAGGGGTCGCAGGTCAAAGCGGGAGCCACAATGAG. Amino acids: CSARGVAGQSGSHNE. From start to end, the CDR3 is CSARGVAGQSGSHNEQFF. The chain employs TRBV20-1 and TRBJ2-1, with 8 positions matching TRBD2. The read ends 3 residues before the CDR3 terminus; that terminus is restored from the germline J gene. This CDR3 comprises 18 residues. CDR1 is DFQATT and CDR2 is SNEGSKA in the germline V gene (reference sequence). V lost 1 base to trimming and J lost 5 bases; unmatched junction nucleotides: 16.